Below, 28 T cell receptor beta chains from the same sample are listed, as sequenced in a study of T cell repertoires in cytomegalovirus infection. From the reads, TCRdb called clonotypes with MiXCR, one entry per CDR3 protein. The sample records nearly 450,000 distinct CDR3 sequences, approximately 32% being singletons. The sequenced sample was PBMCs. These receptors originate from a human donor in good health (CMV status not recorded). Some clones in this sample may be carry-over from other donors' samples.

The chain joins TRBV12-3 or TRBV12-4 to TRBJ2-3; 8 nucleotides match TRBD2. The V gene end was trimmed by 3 bases and the J gene end by 8 bases; junction bases not matched to a gene: 4. This CDR3 is built from 13 residues. CDR3 sequence reads: CASSFLAGSTQYF. In DNA, the CDR3 is TGTGCCAGCAGTTTCTTAGCGGGGTCTACGCAGTATTTT.

Remarks on this clonotype: One base away lies a much larger clone, so this may be a sequencing read error. V gene TRBV6-5 combines with J gene TRBJ2-1, with TRBD2 identical over 7 bases. The junction had 3 bases not matched to a gene; V was cut back by 4 bases and J by 9 bases. The germline V gene has CDR1 MNHEY and CDR2 SVGAGI. The CDR3 is 12 amino acids. CDR3 loop: CASSFTGGEQFF. The CDR3 coding sequence is TGTGCCAGCAGTTTCACGGGGGGTGAGCAGTTCTTC.

CDR3 loop: CSAKGTGNYNEQFF. CDR3 coding DNA: TGCAGTGCGAAGGGGACGGGAAATTACAATGAGCAGTTCTTC. This sequence joins TRBV20-1 and TRBJ2-1; TRBD1 or TRBD2 may be the D gene (5 bases each). Germline CDR1 and CDR2: DFQATT and SNEGSKA (reference sequence). Between the trimmed V and J ends, which lost 6 bases and 4 bases, there was a span of 16 bases. The CDR3 length is 14 residues.

In its sample, this clonotype was seen a few times. The chain joins TRBV6-6 to TRBJ2-7; TRBD1 agrees at 7 bases. CDR3 length: 12 amino acids. The germline gives CDR1 MNHNY, CDR2 SVGAGI (reference sequence). Trimming removed 5 bases from V and 9 bases from J; junction bases left unmatched: 7. CDR3: CASSDQGGGQYF. CDR3 nucleotide sequence: TGTGCCAGCAGTGATCAAGGGGGCGGGCAGTACTTC.

This clonotype was observed many times. The gene calls are TRBV7-2 and TRBJ2-5; 14 positions match TRBD2. The germline V gene encodes CDR1 SGHTA and CDR2 FQGNSA. This CDR3 is built from 17 residues. J lost 3 bases, V lost 5 bases, and 8 bases had no gene match. The DNA of the CDR3 is TGTGCCAGCAGCAGAGTACCGGGACTAGCGGGGGAAGAGACCCAGTACTTC. Its protein is CASSRVPGLAGEETQYF.

The chain has TRBV24-1 and TRBJ1-2, with D possibly being TRBD1 (6 bases). The V end lost 4 bases, the J end lost 2 bases, and 10 bases lay between the germline ends. Germline V lookup: CDR1 KGHDR, CDR2 SFDVKD. The CDR3 spans 14 residues. CDR3 region: CATSDGGHNYGYTF. DNA of the CDR3: TGTGCCACCAGTGACGGGGGCCACAACTATGGCTACACCTTC.

This clonotype has just one count. A read error may explain this, as a much larger clone is one base away. The chain is built from TRBV7-4 and TRBJ2-4; D is perhaps TRBD1 (5 bases). This CDR3 is 15 amino acids long. Germline V CDR1 and CDR2: SGHVT, SQSDAQ. The CDR3 loop reads CASRRAREDKNVQYF. As DNA, the CDR3 is TGTGCCAGCAGAAGGGCCAGGGAAGATAAAAACGTTCAGTACTTC.

The chain is built from TRBV6-2 or TRBV6-3 and TRBJ2-7; a possible D gene is TRBD1 (6 bases). Germline V gene lookup returns CDR1 MNHEY and CDR2 SVGEGT. This CDR3 region has 17 residues. V was pared by 1 base and J by 3 bases, with 19 bases between. The CDR3 spells CASSYFGTPENDYEQYF. In DNA, the CDR3 is TGTGCCAGCAGTTACTTCGGGACACCTGAGAACGACTACGAGCAGTACTTC.

There are a few counts of this clonotype. The V and J genes are TRBV5-8 and TRBJ2-1, with 11 nucleotides matching TRBD2. The CDR3 is made up of 15 amino acids. The ends lost 4 bases at V and 6 bases at J; junction bases unmatched: 6. Germline V gives CDR1 SGHTS, CDR2 YDEGEE. This chain's CDR3 is CASSGFSGGANEQFF. CDR3 DNA: TGTGCCAGCAGCGGGTTTAGCGGGGGGGCCAATGAGCAGTTCTTC.

The chain employs TRBV6-6 and TRBJ2-5; no clear D. Germline CDR1 MNHNY, CDR2 SVGAGI (reference sequence). This CDR3 spans 13 amino acids. V shed 6 bases and J shed 2 bases, with 10 bases lying between them. Here the CDR3 DNA reads TGTGCCAGCAGGCGTGATCTTCAAGAGACCCAGTACTTC. Protein: CASRRDLQETQYF.

A remark on this clonotype: Possible read error: a much larger clone is one base away. The chain combines TRBV7-2 with TRBJ2-7, with D maybe TRBD1 (6 bases). Trimming removed 0 bases at V and 7 bases at J, with 16 bases between. CDR1 is SGHTA, CDR2 FQGNSA, per germline. This CDR3 has 15 amino acids. CDR3 DNA: TGTGCCAGCAGCTTAGCCAAAATTAGAGGGGGTGAGCAGTACTTC. The encoded protein is CASSLAKIRGGEQYF.

V gene TRBV4-2 combines with J gene TRBJ2-3, with 9 bases identical to TRBD2. Germline assignment: CDR1 LGHNA and CDR2 YNFKEQ. This CDR3 region has 19 residues. The V and J ends lost 0 bases and 0 bases, in that order; junction bases with no gene match: 10. In DNA form, the CDR3 reads TGTGCCAGCAGCCAAGATATGGGGCTAGCGGGGAGAAGCACAGATACGCAGTATTTT. Its protein product is CASSQDMGLAGRSTDTQYF.

The chain joins TRBV30 to TRBJ1-1; D remains unclear. Looked up from germline, CDR1 is GTSNPN and CDR2 is SVGIG (reference sequence). V was pared by 0 bases and J by 8 bases, with 19 bases between. CDR3 size: 15 residues. This chain's CDR3 is CAWSVPYPPISEAFF. CDR3 nucleotides: TGTGCCTGGAGTGTCCCATATCCGCCCATATCGGAAGCTTTCTTT.

This clonotype occurred once. The chain uses TRBV5-4 and TRBJ2-7, with TRBD2 identical over 9 bases. CDR3 length: 16 residues. The trim removed 0 bases at V and 4 bases at J, leaving 8 bases unmatched. Germline V CDR1 and CDR2: SGHNT, YYREEE (reference sequence). The CDR3 DNA reads TGTGCCAGCAGCTTGGGGCAAGCGGGGGGACTGTACGAGCAGTACTTC. As protein: CASSLGQAGGLYEQYF.

This chain links TRBV7-9 with TRBJ2-5; 10 bases are shared with TRBD2. The CDR3 runs 15 residues. Trimming at V came to 4 bases and at J to 13 bases, leaving 15 bases not matched to a gene. Germline lookup yields CDR1 SEHNR and CDR2 FQNEAQ (reference sequence). CDR3 sequence: CASSSSGGAGWRLYF. The CDR3 coding sequence is TGTGCCAGCAGCTCTAGCGGGGGCGCTGGTTGGAGGCTGTACTTC.

The table lists this clonotype with a few counts. V is TRBV12-3 or TRBV12-4 and J is TRBJ1-2; D perhaps matches TRBD1 (5 bases). V was pared by 6 bases and J by 8 bases, with 13 bases between. The CDR3 length is 12 residues. The CDR3 bases are TGTGCCAGCAGCCAGGGCGGGGAAGGCTACACCTTC. This sequence encodes CASSQGGEGYTF.

As concerns this clonotype: This is likely a read error, given that the CDR3 carries no conserved phenylalanine or tryptophan at its end. The J gene is TRBJ1-3, the V gene TRBV12-3 or TRBV12-4; 11 bases are a match to TRBD1. V lost 6 bases, J lost 8 bases, and 3 bases stayed unmatched. The CDR3 covers 13 residues. This chain's CDR3 is CASRLDRGHTIYL. CDR3 DNA: TGTGCCAGCAGACTGGACAGGGGGCACACCATATATTTG.

This chain links TRBV16 with TRBJ2-1; 13 positions agree with TRBD2. The trim removed 3 bases at V and 8 bases at J, leaving 4 bases unmatched. Germline-derived CDR1 and CDR2 are KGHSY and FQNENV. The CDR3 sequence is 15 residues long. CDR3 protein: CASSQGLAGPYEQFF. In DNA form, the CDR3 reads TGTGCCAGCAGCCAGGGACTAGCGGGGCCTTATGAGCAGTTCTTC.

This clonotype was counted a few times. The J gene is TRBJ1-4, the V gene TRBV6-1, with D unclear. The V and J ends lost 6 bases and 5 bases respectively, with 13 bases between them. The CDR3 is 14 residues long. Germline values: CDR1 MNHNS, CDR2 SASEGT. The CDR3 is CASSAPGLNEKLFF. CDR3 sequence (DNA): TGTGCCAGCAGCGCCCCGGGCCTAAATGAAAAACTGTTTTTT.

In its sample, this clonotype was seen many times. This chain uses TRBV7-8 with TRBJ1-5; D may be TRBD1 (6 bases). The ends were cut back, 5 bases at V and 9 bases at J, with 23 bases in the middle. CDR3 length equals 16 residues. Germline CDR1 and CDR2: SGHVS and FQNEAQ. CDR3 DNA sequence: TGTGCCAGCAGCCACGCGTCCTCGAGGGGGGATTTGCCCCAGCATTTT. Translation: CASSHASSRGDLPQHF.

A note on this clonotype: The CDR3 does not close with the conserved phenylalanine or tryptophan, likely indicating a read error. The chain joins TRBV7-2 to TRBJ2-7; TRBD2 aligns across 7 bases. The CDR3 length is 16 residues. Germline V gene data show CDR1 as SGHTA and CDR2 as FQGNSA. V dropped 3 bases and J dropped 0; count of bases not matched to a gene: 8. The CDR3 bases are TGTGCCAGCAGCTTGTTCCGCGGCGGGAGCTCCTACGAGCAGTACTTA. Translation gives CASSLFRGGSSYEQYL.

This clonotype appeared many times. V gene TRBV7-2 combines with J gene TRBJ1-5, with D perhaps matching TRBD1 (6 bases). V was clipped by 10 bases and J by 1 base, with 11 bases between them. The CDR3 contains 13 residues. The germline gives CDR1 SGHTA, CDR2 FQGNSA. The CDR3 DNA reads as TGTGCCACCGCGGGACAAAGCAATCAGCCCCAGCATTTT. Translated: CATAGQSNQPQHF.

Many counts were recorded for this clonotype. This chain links TRBV7-9 with TRBJ2-5; a weak D match, TRBD1 (5 bases). Germline V gene sequence: CDR1 SEHNR, CDR2 FQNEAQ (reference sequence). The CDR3 totals 13 residues. The ends were cut back, 2 bases at V and 3 bases at J, with 7 bases in the middle. The chain's CDR3 is CASSLQGKETQYF. CDR3 nucleotide sequence: TGTGCCAGCAGCTTACAGGGTAAAGAGACCCAGTACTTC.

The V and J genes are TRBV29-1 and TRBJ2-1; D unclear. Germline CDR1 SQVTM, CDR2 ANQGSEA. The V and J ends lost 4 bases and 0 bases respectively, with 7 bases between them. The length of the CDR3 is 13 residues. As DNA, the CDR3 is TGCAGCGTTGTAGTGAGCTCCTACAATGAGCAGTTCTTC. Amino acids: CSVVVSSYNEQFF.

This clonotype was picked up a small number of times. The chain joins TRBV5-1 to TRBJ1-1, with a weak D call TRBD1 (5 bases). Germline V gives CDR1 SGHRS, CDR2 YFSETQ. The CDR3 runs to 14 residues. The V and J ends lost 5 bases and 0 bases respectively, with 11 bases between them. The CDR3 DNA reads TGCGCCAGCAGAACGGGACCTCTGAACACTGAAGCTTTCTTT. Its protein is CASRTGPLNTEAFF. Looking up the rest from reference TRBV5-1 and TRBJ1-1 gives the full variable domain: KAGVTQTPRYLIKTRGQQVTLSCSPISGHRSVSWYQQTPGQGLQFLFEYFSETQRNKGNFPGRFSGRQFSNSRSEMNVSTLELGDSALYLCASRTGPLNTEAFFGQGTRLTVV.

The genes are TRBV28 and TRBJ1-6, with D possibly matching TRBD1 (5 bases). With 11 bases removed from V and 5 bases from J, the gap between germline ends came to 19 bases. CDR1 is MDHEN, CDR2 SYDVKM, per germline. CDR3 length equals 15 residues. CDR3 loop: CAARPSGGDNSPLHF. As DNA, the CDR3 is TGTGCCGCCCGTCCCTCGGGGGGTGATAATTCACCCCTCCACTTT.

This clonotype showed up many times. This rearrangement joins TRBV6-5 to TRBJ2-7; 7 bases fit TRBD2. J was trimmed by 0 bases and V by 4 bases; bases with no gene match: 9. Germline CDR1 and CDR2: MNHEY and SVGAGI. This CDR3 has 16 residues. The CDR3 DNA follows: TGTGCCAGCAGTTTATTAGCGGGCCCGCCCTCCTACGAGCAGTACTTC. Translating it yields CASSLLAGPPSYEQYF.

This chain connects TRBV4-1 to TRBJ2-7; D is tentatively TRBD1 or TRBD2 (5 bases each). V was shortened by 1 base and J by 6 bases, with 7 bases between the two germline ends. Germline values: CDR1 MGHRA, CDR2 YSYEKL. The CDR3 is made up of 12 amino acids. CDR3 sequence (DNA): TGCGCCAGCAGCCAAGCAGGGAGCGAGCAGTACTTC. Its translation: CASSQAGSEQYF.